The sequence of this T cell receptor beta chain was determined in a study of T cells in localized non-small cell lung cancer. Germline CDR1 and CDR2: ENHRY and SYGVKD. V shed 10 bases and J 5 bases; nucleotides not matched to a gene: 14. The CDR3 runs 15 residues. In its sample, this clone was seen a few times. The table came from immunoSEQ multiplex PCR; TCRdb's copy has only in-frame clones and leaves some out. This table has some 17,000 clones, 85% to 90% appearing once. Material: peripheral blood mononuclear cells, obtained before any cancer treatment. The receptor was isolated from a woman aged 40-70 years with stage III lung adenocarcinoma. The chain carries TRBV10-3 and TRBJ1-2; 9 positions agree with TRBD1. The CDR3 loop is CATLGGTGRLYGYTF. The CDR3 DNA reads TGTGCCACCCTGGGGGGGACAGGGAGGCTTTATGGCTACACCTTC.